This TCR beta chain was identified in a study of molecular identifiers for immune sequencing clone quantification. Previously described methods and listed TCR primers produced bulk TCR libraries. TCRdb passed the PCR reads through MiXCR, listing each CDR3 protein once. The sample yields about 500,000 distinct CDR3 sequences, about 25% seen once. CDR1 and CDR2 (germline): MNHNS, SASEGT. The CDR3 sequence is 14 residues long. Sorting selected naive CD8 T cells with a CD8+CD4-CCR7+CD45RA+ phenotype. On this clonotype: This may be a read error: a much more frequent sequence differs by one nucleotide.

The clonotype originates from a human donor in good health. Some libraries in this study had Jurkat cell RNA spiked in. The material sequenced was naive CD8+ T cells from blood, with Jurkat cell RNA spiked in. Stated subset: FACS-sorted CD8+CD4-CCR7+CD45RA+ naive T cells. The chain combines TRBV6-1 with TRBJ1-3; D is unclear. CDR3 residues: CASCEAPSGNTIYF. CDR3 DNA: TGTGCCAGCTGTGAAGCTCCGTCTGGAAACACCATATATTTT.